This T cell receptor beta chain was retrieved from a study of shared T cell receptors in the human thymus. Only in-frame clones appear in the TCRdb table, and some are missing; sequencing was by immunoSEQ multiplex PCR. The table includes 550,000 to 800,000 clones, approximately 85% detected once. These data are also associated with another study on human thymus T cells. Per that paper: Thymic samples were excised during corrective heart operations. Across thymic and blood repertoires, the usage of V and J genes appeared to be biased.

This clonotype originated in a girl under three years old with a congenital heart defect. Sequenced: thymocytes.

The chain's CDR3 is CASSQETSNSKKGGTNEKLFF. The CDR3 DNA is TGCGCCAGCAGCCAAGAGACCTCGAACTCGAAAAAAGGAGGAACTAATGAAAAACTGTTTTTT. V is TRBV4-3 and J is TRBJ1-4; D gene uncertain. Germline V gene data show CDR1 as LGHNA and CDR2 as YSLEER. The V end lost 0 bases, the J end lost 1 base, and 24 bases lay between the germline ends. The CDR3 is made up of 21 amino acids.